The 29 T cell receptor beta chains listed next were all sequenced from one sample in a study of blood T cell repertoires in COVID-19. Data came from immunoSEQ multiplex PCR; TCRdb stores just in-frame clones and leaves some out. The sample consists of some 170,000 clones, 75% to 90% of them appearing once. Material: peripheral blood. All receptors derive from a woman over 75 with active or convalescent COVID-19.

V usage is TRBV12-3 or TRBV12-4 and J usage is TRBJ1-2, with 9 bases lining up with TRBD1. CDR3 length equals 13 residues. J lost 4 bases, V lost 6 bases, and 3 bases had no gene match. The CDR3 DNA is TGTGCCAGCAGATGGGGACAGGGCTATGGCTACACCTTC. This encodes CASRWGQGYGYTF.

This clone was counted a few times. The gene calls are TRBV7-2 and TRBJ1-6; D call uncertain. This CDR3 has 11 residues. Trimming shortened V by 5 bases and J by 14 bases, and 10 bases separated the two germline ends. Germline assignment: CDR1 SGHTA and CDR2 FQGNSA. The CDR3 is CASSPSETLHF. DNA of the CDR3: TGTGCCAGCAGCCCTAGCGAGACCCTCCACTTT.

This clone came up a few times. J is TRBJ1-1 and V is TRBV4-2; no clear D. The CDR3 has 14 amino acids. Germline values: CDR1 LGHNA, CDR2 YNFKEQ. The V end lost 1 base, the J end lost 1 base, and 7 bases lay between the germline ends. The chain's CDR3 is CASSQVGKNTEAFF. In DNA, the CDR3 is TGTGCCAGCAGCCAAGTCGGGAAGAACACTGAAGCTTTCTTT.

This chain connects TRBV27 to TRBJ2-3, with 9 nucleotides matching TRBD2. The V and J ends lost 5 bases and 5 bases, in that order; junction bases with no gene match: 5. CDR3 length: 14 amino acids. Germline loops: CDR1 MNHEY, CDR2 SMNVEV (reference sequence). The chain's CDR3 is CASSLRGGVDTQYF. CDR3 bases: TGTGCCAGCAGTCTCCGCGGGGGGGTAGATACGCAGTATTTT.

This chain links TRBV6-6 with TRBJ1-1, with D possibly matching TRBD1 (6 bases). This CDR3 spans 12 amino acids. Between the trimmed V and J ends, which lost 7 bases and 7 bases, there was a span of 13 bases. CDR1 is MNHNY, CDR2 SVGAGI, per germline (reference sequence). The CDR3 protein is CASTFDRYEAFF. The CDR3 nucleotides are TGTGCCAGCACCTTCGACAGGTATGAAGCTTTCTTT.

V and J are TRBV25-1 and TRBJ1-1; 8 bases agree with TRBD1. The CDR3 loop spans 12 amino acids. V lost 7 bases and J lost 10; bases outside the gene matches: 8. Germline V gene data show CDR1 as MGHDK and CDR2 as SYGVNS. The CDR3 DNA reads TGTGCCAGCACCGAGACAGGGGCGAGAGCTTTCTTT. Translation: CASTETGARAFF.

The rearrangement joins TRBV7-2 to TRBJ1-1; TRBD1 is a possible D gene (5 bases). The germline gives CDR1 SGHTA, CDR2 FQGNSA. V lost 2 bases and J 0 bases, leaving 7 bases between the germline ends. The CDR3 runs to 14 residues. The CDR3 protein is CASSLRGMNTEAFF. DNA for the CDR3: TGTGCCAGCAGCTTACGGGGGATGAACACTGAAGCTTTCTTT. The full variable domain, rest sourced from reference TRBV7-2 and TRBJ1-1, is GAGVSQSPSNKVTEKGKDVELRCDPISGHTALYWYRQSLGQGLEFLIYFQGNSAPDKSGLPSDRFSAERTGGSVSTLTIQRTQQEDSAVYLCASSLRGMNTEAFFGQGTRLTVV.

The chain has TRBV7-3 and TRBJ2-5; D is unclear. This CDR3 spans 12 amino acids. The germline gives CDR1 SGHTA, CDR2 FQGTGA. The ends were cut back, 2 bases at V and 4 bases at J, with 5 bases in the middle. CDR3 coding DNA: TGTGCCAGCAGCTTAGAGAGAGAGACCCAGTACTTC. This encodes CASSLERETQYF.

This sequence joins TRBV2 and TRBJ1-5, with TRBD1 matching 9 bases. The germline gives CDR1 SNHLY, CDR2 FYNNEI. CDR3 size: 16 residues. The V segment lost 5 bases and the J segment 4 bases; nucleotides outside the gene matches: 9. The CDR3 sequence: CASSLPGTGSNQPQHF. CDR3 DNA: TGTGCCAGCAGTTTACCCGGGACAGGGTCAAATCAGCCCCAGCATTTT.

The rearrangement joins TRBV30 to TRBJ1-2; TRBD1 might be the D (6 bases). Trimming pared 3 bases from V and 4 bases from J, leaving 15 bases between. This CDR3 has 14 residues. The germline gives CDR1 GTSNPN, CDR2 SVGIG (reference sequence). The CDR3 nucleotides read TGTGCCTGGAGGGGATCCGGGACAATCTATGGCTACACCTTC. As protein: CAWRGSGTIYGYTF.

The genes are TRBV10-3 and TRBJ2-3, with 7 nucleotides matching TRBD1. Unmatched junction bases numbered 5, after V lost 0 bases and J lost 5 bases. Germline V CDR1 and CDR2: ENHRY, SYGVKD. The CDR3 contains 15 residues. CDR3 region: CAISESRGQGDTQYF. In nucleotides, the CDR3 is TGTGCCATCAGTGAGTCGAGGGGGCAAGGAGATACGCAGTATTTT.

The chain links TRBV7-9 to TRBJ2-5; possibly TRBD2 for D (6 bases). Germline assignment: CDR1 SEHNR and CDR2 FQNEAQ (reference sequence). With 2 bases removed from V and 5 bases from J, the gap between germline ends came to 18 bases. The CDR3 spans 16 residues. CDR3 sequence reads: CASSLRSGGIVETQYF. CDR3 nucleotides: TGTGCCAGCAGCTTACGGTCTGGGGGGATCGTGGAGACCCAGTACTTC.

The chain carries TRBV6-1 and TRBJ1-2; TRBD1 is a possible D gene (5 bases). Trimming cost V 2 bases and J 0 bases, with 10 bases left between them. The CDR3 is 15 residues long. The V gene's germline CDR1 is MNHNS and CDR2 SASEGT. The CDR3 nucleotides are TGTGCCAGCAGTGAATGGGGCTCCGCTAACTATGGCTACACCTTC. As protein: CASSEWGSANYGYTF.

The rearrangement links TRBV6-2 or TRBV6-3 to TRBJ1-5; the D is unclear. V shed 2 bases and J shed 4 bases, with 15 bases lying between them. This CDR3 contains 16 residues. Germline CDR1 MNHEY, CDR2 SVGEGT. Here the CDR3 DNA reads TGTGCCAGCAGTTACCATGCGGGCGCGGGGAATCAGCCCCAGCATTTT. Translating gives CASSYHAGAGNQPQHF.

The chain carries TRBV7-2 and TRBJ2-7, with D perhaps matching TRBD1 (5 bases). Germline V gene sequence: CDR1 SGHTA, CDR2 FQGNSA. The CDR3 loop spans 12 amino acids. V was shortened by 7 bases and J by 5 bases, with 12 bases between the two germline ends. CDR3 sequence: CASTQSGNEQYF. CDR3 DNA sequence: TGTGCCAGCACCCAATCAGGGAACGAGCAGTACTTC. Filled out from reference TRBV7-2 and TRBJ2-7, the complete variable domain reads GAGVSQSPSNKVTEKGKDVELRCDPISGHTALYWYRQSLGQGLEFLIYFQGNSAPDKSGLPSDRFSAERTGGSVSTLTIQRTQQEDSAVYLCASTQSGNEQYFGPGTRLTVT.

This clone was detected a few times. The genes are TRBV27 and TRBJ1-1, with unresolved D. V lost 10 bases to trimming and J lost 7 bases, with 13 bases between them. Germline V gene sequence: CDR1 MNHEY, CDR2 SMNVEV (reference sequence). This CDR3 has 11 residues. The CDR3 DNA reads TGTGCCACAGTCGGGTTTCTTGAAGCTTTCTTT. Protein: CATVGFLEAFF.

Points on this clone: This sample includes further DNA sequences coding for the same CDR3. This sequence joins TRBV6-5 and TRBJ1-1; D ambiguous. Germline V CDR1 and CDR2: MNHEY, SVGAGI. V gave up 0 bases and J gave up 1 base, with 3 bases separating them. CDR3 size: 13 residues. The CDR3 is CASSYSRNTEAFF. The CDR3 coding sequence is TGTGCCAGCAGTTACTCGAGGAACACTGAAGCTTTCTTT.

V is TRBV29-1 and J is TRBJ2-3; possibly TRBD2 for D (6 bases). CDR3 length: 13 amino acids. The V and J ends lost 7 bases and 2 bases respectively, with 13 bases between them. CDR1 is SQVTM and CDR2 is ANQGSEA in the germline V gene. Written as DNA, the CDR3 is TGCAGCGCCGGAGGGGATCCCACAGATACGCAGTATTTT. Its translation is CSAGGDPTDTQYF.

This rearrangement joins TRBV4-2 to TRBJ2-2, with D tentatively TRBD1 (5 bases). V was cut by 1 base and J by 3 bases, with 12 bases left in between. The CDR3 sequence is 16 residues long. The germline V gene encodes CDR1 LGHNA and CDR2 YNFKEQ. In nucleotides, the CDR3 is TGTGCCAGCAGCCAAGTATGGGGCAGGGACACCGGGGAGCTGTTTTTT. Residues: CASSQVWGRDTGELFF.

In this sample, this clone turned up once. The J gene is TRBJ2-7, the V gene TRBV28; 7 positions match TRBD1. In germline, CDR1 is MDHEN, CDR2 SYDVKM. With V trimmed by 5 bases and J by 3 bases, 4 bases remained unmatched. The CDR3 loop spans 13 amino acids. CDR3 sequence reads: CASSDRDIYEQYF. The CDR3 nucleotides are TGTGCCAGCAGTGACAGGGACATCTACGAGCAGTACTTC.

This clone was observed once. As DNA, the CDR3 is TGTGCCAGCAGTTACCCGACAGGCATTCAGTACTTC. Protein sequence: CASSYPTGIQYF. The V gene is TRBV6-5, the J gene TRBJ2-4; D is possibly TRBD1 (6 bases). V was cut by 2 bases and J by 9 bases, with 8 bases left in between. This CDR3 has 12 amino acids. Germline CDR1 reads MNHEY; CDR2 reads SVGAGI.

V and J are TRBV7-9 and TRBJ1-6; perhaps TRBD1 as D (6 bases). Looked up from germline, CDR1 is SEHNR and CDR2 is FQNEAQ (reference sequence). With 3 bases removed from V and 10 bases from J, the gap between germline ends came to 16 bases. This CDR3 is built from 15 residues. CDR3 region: CASSFFRGRPSPLHF. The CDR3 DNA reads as TGTGCCAGCAGCTTCTTCAGGGGTCGACCGTCACCCCTCCACTTT.

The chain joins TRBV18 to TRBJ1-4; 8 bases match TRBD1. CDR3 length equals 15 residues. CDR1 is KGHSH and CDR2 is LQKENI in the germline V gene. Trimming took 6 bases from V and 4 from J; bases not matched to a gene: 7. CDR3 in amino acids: CASSLGQGGNEKLFF. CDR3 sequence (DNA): TGTGCCAGCTCTCTCGGACAGGGTGGTAATGAAAAACTGTTTTTT.

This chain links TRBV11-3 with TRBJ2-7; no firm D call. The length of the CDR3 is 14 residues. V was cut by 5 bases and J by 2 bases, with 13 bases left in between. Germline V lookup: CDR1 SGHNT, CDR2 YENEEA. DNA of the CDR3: TGTGCCAGCAGCCGCCCCCCAGGAACCTACGAGCAGTACTTC. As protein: CASSRPPGTYEQYF.

The CDR3 reads CSVDSPSGGTQYF. DNA for the CDR3: TGCAGCGTCGACTCGCCCAGCGGGGGGACCCAGTACTTC. V is TRBV29-1 and J is TRBJ2-5; 8 bases agree with TRBD2. The V gene's germline CDR1 is SQVTM and CDR2 ANQGSEA. This CDR3 is 13 amino acids long. V was clipped by 6 bases and J by 7 bases; unmatched bases: 10.

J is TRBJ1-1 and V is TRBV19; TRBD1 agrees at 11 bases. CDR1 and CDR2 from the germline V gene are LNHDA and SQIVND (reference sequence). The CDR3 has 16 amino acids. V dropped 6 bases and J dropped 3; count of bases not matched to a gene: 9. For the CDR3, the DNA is TGTGCCAGTAGGATCCGGACAGGGGGCGCCGACACTGAAGCTTTCTTT. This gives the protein CASRIRTGGADTEAFF.

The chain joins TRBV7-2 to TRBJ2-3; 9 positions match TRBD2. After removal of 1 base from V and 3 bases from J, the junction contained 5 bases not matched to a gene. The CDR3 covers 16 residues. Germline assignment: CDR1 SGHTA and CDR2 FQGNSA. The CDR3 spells CASSLEAGGRTDTQYF. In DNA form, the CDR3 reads TGTGCCAGCAGCTTAGAAGCGGGGGGACGGACAGATACGCAGTATTTT.

CDR3 residues: CSASPGSTGELFF. The CDR3 bases are TGCAGTGCTAGTCCGGGATCGACCGGGGAGCTGTTTTTT. The chain links TRBV20-1 to TRBJ2-2; D perhaps matches TRBD2 (5 bases). V dropped 3 bases and J dropped 5 bases, with 10 bases sitting between them. The CDR3 sequence is 13 residues long. The V gene's germline CDR1 is DFQATT and CDR2 SNEGSKA (reference sequence).

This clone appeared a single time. The CDR3, as DNA: TGCGCCAGCAGCTTGGTCCCCTCGGGGGGGGCAGCGGCGAACACCGGGGAGCTGTTTTTT. Translating gives CASSLVPSGGAAANTGELFF. This chain joins TRBV5-1 and TRBJ2-2, with 8 bases matching TRBD2. The CDR3 extends over 20 amino acids. Losses at the gene ends were 0 bases for V and 0 bases for J; bases not matched to a gene: 13. CDR1 and CDR2 from the germline V gene are SGHRS and YFSETQ.